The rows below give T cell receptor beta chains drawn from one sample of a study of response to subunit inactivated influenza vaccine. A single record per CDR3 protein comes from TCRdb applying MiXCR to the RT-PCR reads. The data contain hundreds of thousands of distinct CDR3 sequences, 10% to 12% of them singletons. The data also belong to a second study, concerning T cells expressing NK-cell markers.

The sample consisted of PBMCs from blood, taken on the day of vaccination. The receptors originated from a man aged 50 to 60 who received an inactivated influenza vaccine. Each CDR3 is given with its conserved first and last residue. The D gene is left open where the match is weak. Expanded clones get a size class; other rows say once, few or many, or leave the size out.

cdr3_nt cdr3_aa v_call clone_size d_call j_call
TGCGCCAGCAGACCAGGACCATTCCAAGAGACCCAGTACTTC CASRPGPFQETQYF TRBV5-1 NA NA TRBJ2-5
TGTGCCAGCAGCTCCAAGGGGGGGCGGGGGTCTACCTATGGCTACACCTTC CASSSKGGRGSTYGYTF TRBV7-2 NA NA TRBJ1-2
TGTGCCAGCAGGACTCCCGGGCAGTATGGCTACACCTTC CASRTPGQYGYTF TRBV28 NA NA TRBJ1-2
TGTGCCAGCAGCTTCGGACAGTCGGTCTACGAGCAGTACTTC CASSFGQSVYEQYF TRBV7-6 NA NA TRBJ2-7
TGTGCCAGCAGCTTAGTTGGACAGGGTTACAATGAGCAGTTCTTC CASSLVGQGYNEQFF TRBV7-2 many TRBD1 TRBJ2-1
TGCGCCAGCAGCTTGAGGGACAGCACCTCTGGGGCCAACGTCCTGACTTTC CASSLRDSTSGANVLTF TRBV5-1 few TRBD1 TRBJ2-6
TGTGCCTGGCAGACTAGCGGGGTGGGCACAGATACGCAGTATTTT CAWQTSGVGTDTQYF TRBV30 NA TRBD2 TRBJ2-3
TGTGCCAGCAGGGTGACAGGGGTTAGGAGTCAGCCCCAGCATTTT CASRVTGVRSQPQHF TRBV27 few TRBD1 TRBJ1-5
TGTGCCAGCAGTCCGGGACCGGGAGGCGGCTACACCTTC CASSPGPGGGYTF TRBV6-6 few NA TRBJ1-2
TGTGCCAGCAGTGCCCCGACAGTCCCCTACGAGCAGTACTTC CASSAPTVPYEQYF TRBV12-3/TRBV12-4 NA NA TRBJ2-7
TGTGCCAGCAGCAAAAGTCGGACAGGGCACACAGATACGCAGTATTTT CASSKSRTGHTDTQYF TRBV21-1 few NA TRBJ2-3
TGTGCCAGCAGCCAAGGTTGGCGCCTGCTCTCTGGGGCCAACGTCCTGACTTTC CASSQGWRLLSGANVLTF TRBV14 NA NA TRBJ2-6
TGTGCCAGCAGTTACAGGGGGGAATCCTACGAGCAGTACTTC CASSYRGESYEQYF TRBV6-2/TRBV6-3 many NA TRBJ2-7
TGTGCCAGCAGCTATACAGGGGGCGAGAGCACTGAAGCTTTCTTT CASSYTGGESTEAFF TRBV11-2 NA TRBD1 TRBJ1-1
TGCAGTGCCGGTCGGGCAGGGGGCCAAGAGACCCAGTACTTC CSAGRAGGQETQYF TRBV20-1 many TRBD1 TRBJ2-5
TGTGCCAGCAGCTTAGTGTTGACTAGCGGGGGGGCCTCTTCCTACAATGAGCAGTTCTTC CASSLVLTSGGASSYNEQFF TRBV7-8 NA TRBD2 TRBJ2-1
TGCGCCAGCAGCTTGGGGCAGGCTGGCACAGATACGCAGTATTTT CASSLGQAGTDTQYF TRBV5-1 NA NA TRBJ2-3
TGTGCCAGCAGTTTAGGGAGCGGGGGCGACTACAATGAGCAGTTCTTC CASSLGSGGDYNEQFF TRBV12-3/TRBV12-4 many TRBD2 TRBJ2-1
TGTGCCAGCAGTGTGGTACAGTACGAGCAGTACTTC CASSVVQYEQYF TRBV2 few NA TRBJ2-7
TGCGCCAGCAGCTTGCTTCTCTCTGGGGCCAACGTCCTGACTTTC CASSLLLSGANVLTF TRBV5-1 many NA TRBJ2-6
TGCAGCGTTGCAGTGGGGGAAAACGCTGAAGCTTTCTTT CSVAVGENAEAFF TRBV29-1 many NA TRBJ1-1
TGTGCCAGCAGGGGGACAGGGCGAAAGTCCTACGAGCAGTACTTC CASRGTGRKSYEQYF TRBV3-1 few TRBD1 TRBJ2-7
TGCGCCAGCAGCTTCTTCGACGGGGCCGGACGGGGAGCTTTCTTT CASSFFDGAGRGAFF TRBV5-1 few NA TRBJ1-1
TGTGCCAGCAGTGAATCGGTCAGGGGGGCAGAAATAAAGCAGTTCTTC CASSESVRGAEIKQFF TRBV6-1 NA NA TRBJ2-1
TGCGCCAGCAGCTTCTCTGGGGTCACCTACGAGCAGTACTTC CASSFSGVTYEQYF TRBV5-1 NA NA TRBJ2-7
TGCAGCGTCCTTACAGGGGGGGGCGAGCCCCAGCATTTT CSVLTGGGEPQHF TRBV29-1 many TRBD1 TRBJ1-5
TGTGCCAGCAGGGATTCCGGGGAGCTGTTTTTT CASRDSGELFF TRBV12-3/TRBV12-4 NA NA TRBJ2-2
TGTGCCAGCAGTGTGGGACTATTTACAGATACGCAGTATTTT CASSVGLFTDTQYF TRBV12-3/TRBV12-4 NA TRBD2 TRBJ2-3